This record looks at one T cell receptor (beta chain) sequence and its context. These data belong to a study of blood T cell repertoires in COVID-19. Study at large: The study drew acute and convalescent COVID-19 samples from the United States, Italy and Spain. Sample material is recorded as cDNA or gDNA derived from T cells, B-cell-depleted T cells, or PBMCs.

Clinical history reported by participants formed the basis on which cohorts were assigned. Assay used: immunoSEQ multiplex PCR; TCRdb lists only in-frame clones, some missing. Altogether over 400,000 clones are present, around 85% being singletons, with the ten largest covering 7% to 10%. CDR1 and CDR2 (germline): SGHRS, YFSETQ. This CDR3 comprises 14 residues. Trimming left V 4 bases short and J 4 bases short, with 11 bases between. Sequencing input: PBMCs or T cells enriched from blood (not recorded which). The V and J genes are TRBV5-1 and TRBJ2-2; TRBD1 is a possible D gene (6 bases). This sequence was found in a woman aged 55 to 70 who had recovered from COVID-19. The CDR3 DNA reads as TGCGCCAGCAGCCGATCGGACAGCACCGGGGAGCTGTTTTTT. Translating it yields CASSRSDSTGELFF.